This entry is about one T cell receptor (beta chain). The CDR3 spans 18 residues. Germline loops: CDR1 MGHRA, CDR2 YSYEKL. Germline trimming cut 0 bases from V and 4 bases from J; bases unmatched to any gene: 14. This specimen comes from a study of T cell changes during pregnancy in multiple sclerosis. The repertoire was sequenced with immunoSEQ multiplex PCR; TCRdb's copy has only in-frame clones and lacks some. The profile shows around 36,000 clones, over 85% of them singletons. This clonotype was obtained from a female donor with multiple sclerosis, enrolled in a pregnancy study. The sequencing used peripheral blood, collected before pregnancy. The chain couples TRBV4-1 to TRBJ1-2; 7 bases match TRBD1. CDR3 coding DNA: TGCGCCAGCAGCCAAGACCGGGACAGCCATCTGTCCCGCTATGGCTACACCTTC. It encodes CASSQDRDSHLSRYGYTF.